This TCR beta chain derives from a study of shared clonotypes between healthy human individuals. Trimming took off 5 bases at V and 3 bases at J, with 10 bases between the two ends. Looked up from germline, CDR1 is LNHDA and CDR2 is SQIVND (reference sequence). The CDR3 totals 13 residues. 200 to 250 ng DNA, 25,000 to 30,000 T cell genomes, went into each sorted-subset replicate PCR. Assay: immunoSEQ multiplex PCR; the TCRdb copy retains only in-frame clones and omits some. The table includes roughly 1,000,000 clones, 75% to 80% detected once. The chain is built from TRBV19 and TRBJ2-5; D call uncertain. The receptor was isolated from a man younger than 35 in good health. Some clones in this sample may be carry-over from other donors' samples. The sequenced sample consisted of memory CD4+ T cells from PBMCs. The subset here: CD45RA-negative fraction. CDR3 DNA sequence: TGTGCCAGTAGTGACACGTCGAAAGAGACCCAGTACTTC. The encoded protein is CASSDTSKETQYF.